Listed here are 7 T cell receptor beta chains from one sample, sequenced in a study of molecular identifiers for immune sequencing clone quantification (dated by TCRdb to the late 2010s). The library was produced with PCR. Reads for this sample came from an Illumina HiSeq 4000. TCRdb reprocessing: public reads trimmed at Q25 with fastp, clones called with MiXCR, in-frame beta chains kept. Duplicate CDR3 protein sequences are folded into a single record with the most common DNA and genes. The sample contains more than 250,000 distinct CDR3 sequences, about a fifth of them found a single time. Clones ranked in the top ten supply over 0.7% of the sample. The sequencing sample was made of naive CD8+ T cells from blood, with Jurkat cell RNA spiked in. The meaning of the sample's cell subset or site label: FACS-sorted CD8+CD4-CCR7+CD45RA+ naive T cells. These receptors originate from a human donor in good health. Some libraries in this study had Jurkat cell RNA spiked in.

This clonotype showed up many times. The V and J genes are TRBV27 and TRBJ1-5; D unresolved. V lost 3 bases, J lost 7 bases, and 10 bases lay in between. The CDR3 has 13 residues. The germline V gene encodes CDR1 MNHEY and CDR2 SMNVEV (reference sequence). The chain's CDR3 is CASSFRAGQPQHF. The DNA for the CDR3 is TGTGCCAGCAGTTTTAGGGCTGGACAGCCCCAGCATTTT.

This clonotype has at least ten counts. This chain joins TRBV20-1 and TRBJ2-3; 8 bases map to TRBD2. CDR1 and CDR2 (germline): DFQATT, SNEGSKA (reference sequence). V shed 5 bases and J 2 bases; nucleotides not matched to a gene: 9. This CDR3 has 15 residues. The DNA of the CDR3 is TGCAGTGCTGCCGGTAGCGGGGAGATCACAGATACGCAGTATTTT. It codes for CSAAGSGEITDTQYF.

As for this clonotype: A much more abundant neighbour one base away suggests this may be a read error. The genes are TRBV6-2 or TRBV6-3 and TRBJ2-7, with TRBD1 identical over 7 bases. The germline CDR1 and CDR2 sequences are MNHEY and SVGEGT. This CDR3 is built from 17 residues. Losses at the gene ends were 7 bases for V and 7 bases for J; bases not matched to a gene: 22. CDR3 sequence reads: CASIEGASRGPLREQYF. As DNA, the CDR3 is TGTGCCAGCATCGAGGGGGCCTCGAGGGGGCCCCTACGGGAGCAGTACTTC.

The genes are TRBV7-2 and TRBJ2-7; 7 bases agree with TRBD2. The ends lost 1 base at V and 6 bases at J; junction bases unmatched: 9. In germline, CDR1 is SGHTA, CDR2 FQGNSA. The CDR3 length is 15 residues. DNA of the CDR3: TGTGCCAGCAGCTTAGGGTCTAGCGGTAGGACCGAGCAGTACTTC. Translated, it gives CASSLGSSGRTEQYF.

As regards this clonotype: A much larger clone differs from this one at a single base, so this may be a read error. CDR3 loop: CASSPPLTGGSSYGQYF. CDR3 nucleotides: TGTGCCAGCAGCCCCCCGCTGACAGGAGGTAGCTCCTACGGGCAGTACTTC. The chain has TRBV7-8 and TRBJ2-7; maybe TRBD1 (6 bases). The germline gives CDR1 SGHVS, CDR2 FQNEAQ. CDR3 size: 17 residues.

This clonotype has only a few counts. V and J are TRBV6-2 or TRBV6-3 and TRBJ2-3, with TRBD2 identical over 7 bases. The CDR3 is made up of 16 amino acids. In germline, CDR1 is MNHEY, CDR2 SVGEGT. Losses at the gene ends were 3 bases for V and 0 bases for J; bases not matched to a gene: 6. The CDR3 loop is CASSYYASGSTDTQYF. The CDR3 nucleotides are TGTGCCAGCAGTTATTACGCTAGCGGAAGCACAGATACGCAGTATTTT.

On this clonotype itself: This could be a read error, since a much larger clone is one nucleotide away. The V and J genes are TRBV5-1 and TRBJ1-1; D uncertain. The CDR3 is 14 residues long. V was cut by 0 bases and J by 4 bases, with 10 bases left in between. Germline CDR1 and CDR2: SGHRS and YFSETQ. The CDR3 bases are TGCGCCAGCAGCTTGGGGATGGGTTTCACTGAAGCTTTCTTT. Amino acid sequence: CASSLGMGFTEAFF.